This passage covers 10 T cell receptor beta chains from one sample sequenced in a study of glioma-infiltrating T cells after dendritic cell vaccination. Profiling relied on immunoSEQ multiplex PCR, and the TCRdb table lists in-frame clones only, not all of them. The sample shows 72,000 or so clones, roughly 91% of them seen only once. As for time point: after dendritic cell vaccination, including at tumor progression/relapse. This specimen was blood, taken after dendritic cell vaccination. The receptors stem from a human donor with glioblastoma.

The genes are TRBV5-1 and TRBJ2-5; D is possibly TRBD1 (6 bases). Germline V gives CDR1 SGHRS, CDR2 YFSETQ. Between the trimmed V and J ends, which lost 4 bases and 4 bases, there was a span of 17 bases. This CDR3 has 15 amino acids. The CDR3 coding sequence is TGCGCCAGCAGCGCAACTACAGGGTTAGGAGAGACCCAGTACTTC. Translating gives CASSATTGLGETQYF.

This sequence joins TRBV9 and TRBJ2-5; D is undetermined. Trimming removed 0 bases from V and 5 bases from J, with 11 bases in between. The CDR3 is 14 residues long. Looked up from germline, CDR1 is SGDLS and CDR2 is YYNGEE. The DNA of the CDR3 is TGTGCCAGCAGCGTAGATTTGGTGAGGGAGACCCAGTACTTC. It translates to CASSVDLVRETQYF. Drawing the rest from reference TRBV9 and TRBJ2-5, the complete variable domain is DSGVTQTPKHLITATGQRVTLRCSPRSGDLSVYWYQQSLDQGLQFLIQYYNGEERAKGNILERFSAQQFPDLHSELNLSSLELGDSALYFCASSVDLVRETQYFGPGTRLLVL.

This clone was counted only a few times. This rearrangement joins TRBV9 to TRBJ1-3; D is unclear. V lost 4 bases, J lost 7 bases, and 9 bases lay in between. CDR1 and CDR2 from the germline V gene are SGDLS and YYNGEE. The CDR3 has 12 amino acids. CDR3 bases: TGTGCCAGCAGCCGAGGGAGCAACACCATATATTTT. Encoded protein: CASSRGSNTIYF.

CDR3 bases: TGTGCCAGCAGCTTAGCCGGACTGATCTACGAGCAGTACTTC. Its translation is CASSLAGLIYEQYF. This chain joins TRBV7-8 and TRBJ2-7; possibly TRBD2 for D (5 bases). Germline-derived CDR1 and CDR2 are SGHVS and FQNEAQ. The CDR3 is 14 residues long. The V and J ends lost 0 bases and 3 bases respectively, with 9 bases between them.

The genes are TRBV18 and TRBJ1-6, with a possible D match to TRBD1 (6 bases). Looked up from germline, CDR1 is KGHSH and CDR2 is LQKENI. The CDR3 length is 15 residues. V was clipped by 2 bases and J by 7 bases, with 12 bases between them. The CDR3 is CASSPSRDKNSPLHF. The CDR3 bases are TGTGCCAGCTCACCATCCAGGGACAAAAATTCACCCCTCCACTTT. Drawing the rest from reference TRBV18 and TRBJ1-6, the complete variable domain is NAGVMQNPRHLVRRRGQEARLRCSPMKGHSHVYWYRQLPEEGLKFMVYLQKENIIDESGMPKERFSAEFPKEGPSILRIQQVVRGDSAAYFCASSPSRDKNSPLHFGNGTRLTVT.

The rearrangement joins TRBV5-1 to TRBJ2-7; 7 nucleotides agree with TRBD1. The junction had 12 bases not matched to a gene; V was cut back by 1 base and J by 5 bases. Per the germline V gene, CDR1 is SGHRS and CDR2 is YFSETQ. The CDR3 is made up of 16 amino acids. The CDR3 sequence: CASSLIGGQYVDEQYF. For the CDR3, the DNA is TGCGCCAGCAGCTTGATAGGGGGACAGTATGTTGACGAGCAGTACTTC. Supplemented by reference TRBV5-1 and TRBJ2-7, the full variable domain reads KAGVTQTPRYLIKTRGQQVTLSCSPISGHRSVSWYQQTPGQGLQFLFEYFSETQRNKGNFPGRFSGRQFSNSRSEMNVSTLELGDSALYLCASSLIGGQYVDEQYFGPGTRLTVT.

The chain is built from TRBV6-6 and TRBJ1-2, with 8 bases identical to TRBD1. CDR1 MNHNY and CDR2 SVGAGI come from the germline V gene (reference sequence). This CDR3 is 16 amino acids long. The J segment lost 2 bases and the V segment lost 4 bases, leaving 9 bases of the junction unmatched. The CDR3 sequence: CASSFLLSGGNYGYTF. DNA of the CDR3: TGTGCCAGCAGTTTCCTCCTTTCAGGGGGCAACTATGGCTACACCTTC.

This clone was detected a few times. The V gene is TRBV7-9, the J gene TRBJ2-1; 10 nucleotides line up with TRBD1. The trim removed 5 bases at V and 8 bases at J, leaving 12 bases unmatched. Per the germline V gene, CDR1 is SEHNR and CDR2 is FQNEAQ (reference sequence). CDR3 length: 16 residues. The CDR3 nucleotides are TGTGCCAGCAGCCCAACGATGGACAGGGGGATGGATGAGCAGTTCTTC. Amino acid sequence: CASSPTMDRGMDEQFF.

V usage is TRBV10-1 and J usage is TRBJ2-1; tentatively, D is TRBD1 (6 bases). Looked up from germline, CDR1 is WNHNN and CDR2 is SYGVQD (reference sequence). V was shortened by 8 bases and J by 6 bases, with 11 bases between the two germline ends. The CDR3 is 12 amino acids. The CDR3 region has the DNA TGCGCCAGCGGCGTAGGGGGCAATGAGCAGTTCTTC. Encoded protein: CASGVGGNEQFF.

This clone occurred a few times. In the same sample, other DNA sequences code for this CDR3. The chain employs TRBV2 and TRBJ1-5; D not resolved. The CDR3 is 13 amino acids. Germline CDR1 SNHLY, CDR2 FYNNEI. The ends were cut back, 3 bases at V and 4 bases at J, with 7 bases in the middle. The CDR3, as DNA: TGTGCCAGCAGTGACGAGGGTAATCAGCCCCAGCATTTT. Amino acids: CASSDEGNQPQHF.